The 30 T cell receptor beta chains given below trace back to one sample, sequenced in a study of patients and donors after allogeneic stem cell transplantation. One entry per CDR3 protein results from TCRdb running MiXCR on the RT-PCR reads. The sample shows about a million distinct CDR3 sequences, 18% of them seen only once. Sequenced input: blood, either unsorted or a sorted T cell fraction (not recorded which). The receptor set was obtained from a human donor who was either an allogeneic HSCT recipient or a stem cell or donor lymphocyte infusion donor (not recorded which). It is not recorded whose cells these are; they may come from a transplant donor.

In nucleotides, the CDR3 is TGTGCCAGCAGCCTACAGGGGGCTAACACTATATCGTACCAAGAGACCCAGTACTTC. It is translated as CASSLQGANTISYQETQYF. The gene calls are TRBV3-1 and TRBJ2-5; 9 nucleotides agree with TRBD1. The CDR3 sequence is 19 residues long. After removal of 4 bases from V and 0 bases from J, the junction contained 15 bases not matched to a gene. Looked up from germline, CDR1 is LGHDT and CDR2 is YNNKEL (reference sequence).

This clonotype showed up just a few times. The chain carries TRBV20-1 and TRBJ2-3; possibly TRBD2 for D (7 bases). The CDR3 has 15 amino acids. Germline V gene lookup returns CDR1 DFQATT and CDR2 SNEGSKA (reference sequence). The V gene lost 3 bases and the J gene lost 4 bases, with 17 bases spanning the gap. The CDR3 protein is CSARTRGAYPDTQYF. CDR3 sequence (DNA): TGCAGTGCTAGGACCCGGGGGGCTTACCCAGATACGCAGTATTTT.

This clonotype has a handful of counts. The chain couples TRBV4-3 to TRBJ2-3, with unresolved D. V was cut by 3 bases and J by 4 bases, with 5 bases left in between. CDR1 and CDR2 from the germline V gene are LGHNA and YSLEER. CDR3 size: 12 residues. This CDR3 reads CASSQYSDTQYF. The CDR3 coding sequence is TGCGCCAGCAGCCAGTACTCAGATACGCAGTATTTT.

This clonotype was detected a few times. The V and J genes are TRBV29-1 and TRBJ2-5; possibly TRBD2 for D (6 bases). CDR1 and CDR2 from the germline V gene are SQVTM and ANQGSEA. The germline V and J ends were trimmed by 0 bases and 4 bases, with 15 bases remaining between them. The CDR3 runs 15 residues. The CDR3 nucleotides are TGCAGCGTTGAAGAAGCGGGCATGACGGGAGAGACCCAGTACTTC. Encoded protein: CSVEEAGMTGETQYF.

This clonotype was recorded a few times. The chain employs TRBV5-5 and TRBJ1-6; no clear D. CDR3 length equals 13 residues. Germline V gives CDR1 SGHKS, CDR2 YYEKEE (reference sequence). Trimming cost V 0 bases and J 8 bases, with 6 bases left between them. The CDR3 coding sequence is TGTGCCAGCAGCTTGGAACCCGATTCACCCCTCCACTTT. Amino acids: CASSLEPDSPLHF.

This clonotype has a handful of counts. The genes are TRBV29-1 and TRBJ2-5, with D tentatively TRBD1 (5 bases). Trimming left V 7 bases short and J 8 bases short, with 20 bases between. The CDR3 consists of 13 residues. CDR1 and CDR2 from the germline V gene are SQVTM and ANQGSEA. The CDR3 loop is CSAGQQGLGTQYF. The CDR3 DNA reads as TGCAGCGCTGGCCAGCAGGGTTTAGGCACCCAGTACTTC. Supplemented by reference TRBV29-1 and TRBJ2-5, the full variable domain reads SAVISQKPSRDICQRGTSLTIQCQVDSQVTMMFWYRQQPGQSLTLIATANQGSEATYESGFVIDKFPISRPNLTFSTLTVSNMSPEDSSIYLCSAGQQGLGTQYFGPGTRLLVL.

In this sample, this clonotype turned up many times. The chain has TRBV9 and TRBJ2-5, with 15 bases aligning to TRBD2. Per germline, CDR1 SGDLS and CDR2 YYNGEE. Trimming took 4 bases from V and 1 from J; bases not matched to a gene: 2. The CDR3 length is 16 residues. CDR3 in amino acids: CASSPGLAGGQETQYF. The CDR3 nucleotides read TGTGCCAGCAGCCCGGGACTAGCGGGAGGCCAAGAGACCCAGTACTTC.

This clonotype was counted a few times. The rearrangement uses TRBV2 and TRBJ2-4; TRBD1 is a possible D gene (6 bases). CDR3 length: 16 residues. CDR1 is SNHLY, CDR2 FYNNEI, per germline. V was pared by 6 bases and J by 2 bases, with 17 bases between. CDR3 in amino acids: CASSRRTGISKNIQYF. The CDR3 DNA sequence: TGTGCCAGCAGCCGCCGAACAGGGATTTCCAAAAACATTCAGTACTTC.

This chain joins TRBV7-8 and TRBJ2-5; TRBD1 agrees at 7 bases. Per the germline V gene, CDR1 is SGHVS and CDR2 is FQNEAQ. The CDR3 contains 16 residues. With V trimmed by 5 bases and J by 3 bases, 12 bases remained unmatched. CDR3 bases: TGTGCCAGCAGCAATAGGGGCAGGGGGATTGAAGAGACCCAGTACTTC. Encoded protein: CASSNRGRGIEETQYF.

The genes are TRBV4-1 and TRBJ1-6; weak D call: TRBD1 (5 bases). The ends were cut back, 0 bases at V and 7 bases at J, with 16 bases in the middle. Germline assignment: CDR1 MGHRA and CDR2 YSYEKL. This CDR3 has 17 amino acids. CDR3: CASSQEGGITMNSPLHF. The CDR3 nucleotides are TGCGCCAGCAGCCAAGAGGGGGGAATAACAATGAATTCACCCCTCCACTTT.

This clonotype turned up a few times. This rearrangement joins TRBV19 to TRBJ2-1; TRBD2 agrees at 14 bases. CDR1 and CDR2 (germline): LNHDA, SQIVND (reference sequence). The length of the CDR3 is 15 residues. V shed 6 bases, J shed 7 bases, and the junction held 5 bases outside the gene matches. The CDR3: CASSRLAGGANEQFF. The DNA of the CDR3 is TGTGCCAGTAGCCGACTAGCGGGAGGGGCAAATGAGCAGTTCTTC.

This clonotype was found a few times. The chain links TRBV18 to TRBJ2-3; 9 bases agree with TRBD1. Germline CDR1 is KGHSH and CDR2 is LQKENI. V lost 2 bases, J lost 4 bases, and 4 bases stayed unmatched. The CDR3 is 15 residues long. The CDR3 spells CASSPGQGLADTQYF. Here the CDR3 DNA reads TGTGCCAGCTCACCAGGACAGGGGCTTGCAGATACGCAGTATTTT.

This clonotype was recorded a few times. The gene calls are TRBV5-6 and TRBJ2-5; D is possibly TRBD1 (6 bases). V lost 1 base and J lost 5, with 15 bases in between. The CDR3 contains 15 residues. From germline, CDR1 is SGHDT and CDR2 YYEEEE. In DNA form, the CDR3 reads TGTGCCAGCAGCTTGCAACAGGGCATGAGGGAGACCCAGTACTTC. Translated, it gives CASSLQQGMRETQYF.

This clonotype has a handful of counts. The rearrangement joins TRBV7-8 to TRBJ2-3, with 7 bases that match TRBD1. The CDR3 has 17 amino acids. With V trimmed by 1 base and J by 0 bases, 7 bases remained unmatched. Per germline, CDR1 SGHVS and CDR2 FQNEAQ. The CDR3 DNA is TGTGCCAGCAGCTTAGATTGGACAGGCCACAGCACAGATACGCAGTATTTT. It translates to CASSLDWTGHSTDTQYF.

This clonotype was found a few times. The rearrangement joins TRBV5-1 to TRBJ2-3; 11 nucleotides align to TRBD1. The CDR3 spans 16 residues. The ends lost 0 bases at V and 5 bases at J; junction bases unmatched: 5. Germline V gene data show CDR1 as SGHRS and CDR2 as YFSETQ. CDR3 bases: TGCGCCAGCAGCTTGGAGGACAGGGGGCTAGGAGATACGCAGTATTTT. It specifies CASSLEDRGLGDTQYF.

This rearrangement joins TRBV12-3 or TRBV12-4 to TRBJ1-4; 8 bases align to TRBD1. The CDR3 length is 16 residues. V lost 3 bases and J lost 4; bases outside the gene matches: 7. Here the CDR3 reads CASSLGAGQDNEKLFF. CDR3 DNA sequence: TGTGCCAGCAGTTTGGGCGCGGGACAGGATAATGAAAAACTGTTTTTT.

The chain is built from TRBV20-1 and TRBJ2-1, with D possibly TRBD1 on 5 matching bases. The CDR3 runs to 15 residues. V was clipped by 0 bases and J by 4 bases, with 13 bases between them. Looked up from germline, CDR1 is DFQATT and CDR2 is SNEGSKA (reference sequence). CDR3 nucleotide sequence: TGCAGTGCTAGAGAGGGGCCGACTGGGTACAATGAGCAGTTCTTC. It is translated as CSAREGPTGYNEQFF.

The CDR3 protein is CASRPAGTGRRNEQFF. CDR3 nucleotide sequence: TGTGCCAGTAGACCAGCGGGGACAGGGAGGAGGAATGAGCAGTTCTTC. The chain couples TRBV9 to TRBJ2-1; 9 nucleotides line up with TRBD1. The length of the CDR3 is 16 residues. Germline lookup yields CDR1 SGDLS and CDR2 YYNGEE. V trimming: 8 bases; J trimming: 7 bases; junction bases outside the gene matches: 16.

V gene TRBV5-5 combines with J gene TRBJ2-1, with 11 nucleotides matching TRBD2. This CDR3 comprises 16 residues. Germline V gene sequence: CDR1 SGHKS, CDR2 YYEKEE (reference sequence). V trimming: 4 bases; J trimming: 8 bases; junction bases outside the gene matches: 11. The CDR3 DNA is TGTGCCAGCAGCGGAACATTAGCGGGGGGGGCAGATGAGCAGTTCTTC. Translating gives CASSGTLAGGADEQFF.

The CDR3 DNA is TGTGCCAGCACCATTCTAGGACTAGCGGGTGAGCAGTTCTTC. Translation gives CASTILGLAGEQFF. The chain couples TRBV12-3 or TRBV12-4 to TRBJ2-1; the match to TRBD2 covers 11 bases. V lost 7 bases and J lost 9; bases outside the gene matches: 8. The CDR3 consists of 14 residues.

This clonotype was detected once. The chain uses TRBV5-1 and TRBJ2-1; 7 nucleotides match TRBD1. The germline V gene has CDR1 SGHRS and CDR2 YFSETQ. The junction had 7 bases not matched to a gene; V was cut back by 2 bases and J by 8 bases. The length of the CDR3 is 14 residues. CDR3 sequence: CASSFKTGLHEQFF. The CDR3 region has the DNA TGCGCCAGCAGCTTCAAGACAGGGTTACATGAGCAGTTCTTC.

This clonotype has just a few counts. V gene TRBV9 combines with J gene TRBJ1-1; maybe TRBD1 (5 bases). Germline V lookup: CDR1 SGDLS, CDR2 YYNGEE. This CDR3 has 14 amino acids. Between the trimmed V and J ends, which lost 0 bases and 3 bases, there was a span of 9 bases. This CDR3 reads CASSVGIGDTEAFF. CDR3 coding DNA: TGTGCCAGCAGCGTAGGGATAGGGGACACTGAAGCTTTCTTT.

The chain recombines TRBV29-1 with TRBJ2-7; possibly TRBD1 for D (9 bases). CDR1 and CDR2 from the germline V gene are SQVTM and ANQGSEA. V was clipped by 6 bases and J by 4 bases, with 19 bases between them. The CDR3 spans 14 residues. The CDR3 reads CSVGGDREEYEQYF. The CDR3 DNA reads TGCAGCGTCGGGGGGGACAGGGAGGAGTACGAGCAGTACTTC.

V is TRBV20-1 and J is TRBJ2-3, with D perhaps matching TRBD2 (5 bases). Germline V CDR1 and CDR2: DFQATT, SNEGSKA (reference sequence). CDR3 length: 13 residues. The CDR3 sequence is CAATRGGTDTQYF. The DNA for the CDR3 is TGCGCTGCTACTCGGGGTGGAACAGATACGCAGTATTTT.

The chain links TRBV29-1 to TRBJ2-4; 9 positions agree with TRBD1. The CDR3 is 16 amino acids. The J segment lost 2 bases and the V segment lost 1 base, leaving 6 bases of the junction unmatched. Germline V gives CDR1 SQVTM, CDR2 ANQGSEA. CDR3 sequence (DNA): TGCAGCGTTGAAGGGCTAACAGGGGGCACCAAAAACATTCAGTACTTC. It codes for CSVEGLTGGTKNIQYF.

The J gene is TRBJ1-5, the V gene TRBV4-1; D is unresolved. Per germline, CDR1 MGHRA and CDR2 YSYEKL. V lost 1 base to trimming and J lost 3 bases, with 10 bases between them. The CDR3 extends over 15 amino acids. CDR3 loop: CASSQGRGINQPQHF. The CDR3 DNA reads TGCGCCAGCAGCCAAGGCCGGGGAATCAATCAGCCCCAGCATTTT.

This clonotype was detected ten times or more. The chain is built from TRBV20-1 and TRBJ2-1, with 10 bases identical to TRBD2. This CDR3 spans 14 amino acids. V was pared by 8 bases and J by 3 bases, with 7 bases of the junction left unmatched. Looked up from germline, CDR1 is DFQATT and CDR2 is SNEGSKA (reference sequence). The CDR3 nucleotides are TGCAGTTTCCCGCTAGCGGGGGACTACAATGAGCAGTTCTTC. It specifies CSFPLAGDYNEQFF.

DNA for the CDR3: TGTGCCAGCAGGAGGGGCGGGGGCAGGAACACCGGGGAGCTGTTTTTT. Translating gives CASRRGGGRNTGELFF. V is TRBV12-3 or TRBV12-4 and J is TRBJ2-2, with a weak D call TRBD2 (7 bases). V dropped 6 bases and J dropped 1 base, with 15 bases sitting between them. This CDR3 has 16 amino acids.

This chain links TRBV12-3 or TRBV12-4 with TRBJ2-7, with D hard to call. The CDR3 covers 14 residues. Trimming cost V 5 bases and J 0 bases, with 11 bases left between them. The chain's CDR3 is CASSLGMSSYEQYF. Here the CDR3 DNA reads TGTGCCAGCAGTCTGGGGATGAGCTCCTACGAGCAGTACTTC.

V usage is TRBV27 and J usage is TRBJ2-4; no clear D. V gave up 4 bases and J gave up 0 bases, with 13 bases separating them. CDR1 is MNHEY, CDR2 SMNVEV, per germline (reference sequence). The CDR3 runs 16 residues. CDR3: CASSSGRFVAKNIQYF. The CDR3 DNA reads TGTGCCAGCAGTTCCGGACGTTTCGTAGCCAAAAACATTCAGTACTTC.